This entry features one T cell receptor beta chain sequence. The target antigen is unknown. All of the isolated RNA was reverse transcribed, so expressed TCRB transcripts were sequenced. Mean read depth for naive, central memory and regulatory T cell samples was some 3.8 million reads. Sequencing used immunoSEQ multiplex PCR; TCRdb keeps in-frame clones, though not all of them. The sample gives roughly 500,000 clones, about an eighth of which show up once; 0.046% is in the top ten. Germline CDR1 is GTSNPN and CDR2 is SVGIG (reference sequence). This CDR3 spans 11 amino acids. V was pared by 2 bases and J by 16 bases, with 7 bases of the junction left unmatched. This specimen belongs to a study of beta chain features in type 1 diabetes. Study results and limitations: Among all four CD4+ subsets, Type 1 diabetes patients had TCRB CDR3s that were moderately but significantly shorter.

This chain joins TRBV30 and TRBJ2-1; 8 positions match TRBD2. Sequenced: naive CD4+ T cells from blood. The receptor was isolated from a woman aged 18-29 years in good health. This CDR3 reads CAWSKGTSHFF. DNA of the CDR3: TGTGCCTGGAGTAAGGGGACTAGTCACTTCTTC.